The 4 T cell receptor beta chains listed next were all sequenced from one sample in a study of blood T cell repertoires in COVID-19 (dated by TCRdb to 2018 to 2020). Receptor amplification or capture employed the immunoSEQ multiplex PCR assay. In its TCRdb copy, this immuneACCESS table keeps in-frame sequences only and misses some clones. Where compared with another copy, unresolved V genes explain less than half of these, and the others have no known cause. Present in this sample are 40,000 or so clones, roughly 73% of which were seen just once. The top ten hold under 30% of the sample. The sequenced material came from peripheral blood. These receptors all come from a woman aged 70-85 years with acute or convalescent COVID-19.

The rearrangement joins TRBV5-4 to TRBJ2-6, with D maybe TRBD1 (5 bases). Looked up from germline, CDR1 is SGHNT and CDR2 is YYREEE (reference sequence). With 5 bases removed from V and 2 bases from J, the gap between germline ends came to 17 bases. The CDR3 totals 17 residues. The CDR3 nucleotides are TGTGCCAGCAGTAGGGGTCCTCTTTTGACTGGGGCCAACGTCCTGACTTTC. It is translated as CASSRGPLLTGANVLTF.

The rearrangement uses TRBV24-1 and TRBJ2-1, with 12 bases aligning to TRBD1. The CDR3 covers 19 residues. The ends lost 1 base at V and 7 bases at J; junction bases unmatched: 13. Germline V CDR1 and CDR2: KGHDR, SFDVKD. The DNA for the CDR3 is TGTGCCACCAGTGATTTTTCCGTCTCTTGGGACAGGGGGCTGAATGAGCAGTTCTTC. Amino acid sequence: CATSDFSVSWDRGLNEQFF.

This clone was recorded a few times. The V and J genes are TRBV15 and TRBJ1-4; tentatively, D is TRBD1 (5 bases). Per germline, CDR1 LNHNV and CDR2 YYDKDF (reference sequence). Deletions cut 3 bases from V and 4 bases from J, with 9 bases between. The CDR3 loop spans 14 amino acids. The DNA of the CDR3 is TGTGCCACCAGCAGGTGGGGGGTTAATGAAAAACTGTTTTTT. Residues: CATSRWGVNEKLFF.

The chain couples TRBV7-2 to TRBJ2-7; 9 nucleotides match TRBD1. CDR3 size: 15 residues. V lost 5 bases, J lost 2 bases, and 7 bases stayed unmatched. Germline CDR1 and CDR2: SGHTA and FQGNSA. DNA for the CDR3: TGTGCCAGCAGCATCGGACAGGGGAATACCTACGAGCAGTACTTC. Translating gives CASSIGQGNTYEQYF.